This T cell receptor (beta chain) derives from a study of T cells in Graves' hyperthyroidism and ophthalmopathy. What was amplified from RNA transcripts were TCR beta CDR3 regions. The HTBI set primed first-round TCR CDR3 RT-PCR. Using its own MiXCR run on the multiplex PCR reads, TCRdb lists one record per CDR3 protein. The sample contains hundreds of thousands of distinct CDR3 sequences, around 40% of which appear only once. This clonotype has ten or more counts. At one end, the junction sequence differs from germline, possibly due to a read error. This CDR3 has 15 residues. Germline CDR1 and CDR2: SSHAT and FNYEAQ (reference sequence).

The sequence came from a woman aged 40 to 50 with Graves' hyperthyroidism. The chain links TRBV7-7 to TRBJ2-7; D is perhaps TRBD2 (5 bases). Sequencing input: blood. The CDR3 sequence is CASSLATGPAYEQYF. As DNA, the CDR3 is TGTGCTAGCAGCTTAGCGACCGGGCCAGCCTACGAGCAGTACTTC.